Reported below is one T cell receptor (beta chain). Its antigen is undetermined. The data are from a study of T cells in Graves' hyperthyroidism and ophthalmopathy. Whole-study findings and limits: Ophthalmopathy could be told apart from stable hyperthyroidism with a 13 V-J model.

CDR1 and CDR2 (germline): MNHEY, SVGAGI. This CDR3 is built from 15 residues. The V gene lost 2 bases and the J gene lost 5 bases, with 15 bases spanning the gap. RNA transcripts provided the source from which TCR beta CDR3 regions were amplified. HTBI primers were used for first-round RT-PCR of the TCR CDR3. TCRdb reanalysed the multiplex PCR reads using MiXCR and keeps one entry per CDR3 protein. The sample carries roughly 570,000 distinct CDR3 sequences, just over 45% recorded once. This clonotype was obtained from an adult woman with Graves' disease, either hyperthyroidism or ophthalmopathy (not recorded which). Sample: peripheral blood or thyroid tissue (not recorded which). The chain employs TRBV6-5 and TRBJ2-5, with D possibly TRBD1 on 8 matching bases. In DNA form, the CDR3 reads TGTGCCAGCAGTTACAATGGACAGGGAGGGGAGACCCAGTACTTC. Translated: CASSYNGQGGETQYF.